What follows are 21 T cell receptor beta chains derived from one specimen sequenced in a study of blood T cell repertoires in COVID-19. Data came from immunoSEQ multiplex PCR; TCRdb stores just in-frame clones and leaves some out. The sample carries approximately 54,000 clones, roughly 80% recorded once. The sample consisted of peripheral blood. These receptors were collected from a woman aged 55-69 years with acute or convalescent COVID-19.

This chain's CDR3 is CAWSDPISIWETRTNEKLFF. Here the CDR3 DNA reads TGTGCCTGGAGTGACCCCATTTCAATCTGGGAAACTAGGACTAATGAAAAACTGTTTTTT. The V call is TRBV30, the J call TRBJ1-4; D unresolved. The V end lost 1 base, the J end lost 2 bases, and 26 bases lay between the germline ends. The CDR3 runs to 20 residues. Germline assignment: CDR1 GTSNPN and CDR2 SVGIG (reference sequence). Drawing the rest from reference TRBV30 and TRBJ1-4, the complete variable domain is SQTIHQWPATLVQPVGSPLSLECTVEGTSNPNLYWYRQAAGRGLQLLFYSVGIGQISSEVPQNLSASRPQDRQFILSSKKLLLSDSGFYLCAWSDPISIWETRTNEKLFFGSGTQLSVL.

This chain uses TRBV6-5 with TRBJ1-1; D gene uncertain. The CDR3 runs 14 residues. Germline-derived CDR1 and CDR2 are MNHEY and SVGAGI. The ends were cut back, 1 base at V and 2 bases at J, with 8 bases in the middle. CDR3 sequence reads: CASSYYGGNTEAFF. As DNA, the CDR3 is TGTGCCAGCAGTTACTACGGCGGAAACACTGAAGCTTTCTTT.

The chain employs TRBV29-1 and TRBJ1-4; 7 bases are shared with TRBD1. The J segment lost 4 bases and the V segment lost 7 bases, leaving 3 bases of the junction unmatched. Germline CDR1 reads SQVTM; CDR2 reads ANQGSEA. The CDR3 extends over 12 amino acids. This CDR3 is CSAGTVNEKLFF. The CDR3 nucleotides read TGCAGCGCTGGGACAGTTAATGAAAAACTGTTTTTT.

DNA of the CDR3: TGTGCCAGTTCCTTTGGGACAGGGGGATTTCAGCCCCAGCATTTT. It yields the protein CASSFGTGGFQPQHF. This chain links TRBV28 with TRBJ1-5, with 11 bases lining up with TRBD1. This CDR3 has 15 residues. The J segment lost 6 bases and the V segment lost 9 bases, leaving 10 bases of the junction unmatched. Germline values: CDR1 MDHEN, CDR2 SYDVKM.

The chain has TRBV19 and TRBJ1-5; 7 nucleotides match TRBD1. Germline V gene lookup returns CDR1 LNHDA and CDR2 SQIVND (reference sequence). The CDR3 is made up of 16 amino acids. V was pared by 1 base and J by 2 bases, with 5 bases of the junction left unmatched. The CDR3 loop is CASSIGTGVGNQPQHF. CDR3 in DNA: TGTGCCAGTAGTATAGGCACAGGGGTTGGCAATCAGCCCCAGCATTTT.

The V and J genes are TRBV27 and TRBJ2-1; TRBD2 matches 9 bases. The length of the CDR3 is 16 residues. Germline loops: CDR1 MNHEY, CDR2 SMNVEV (reference sequence). V gave up 6 bases and J gave up 4 bases; unmatched junction bases: 10. The CDR3 protein is CASSLVGTSRYNEQFF. The CDR3 nucleotides read TGTGCCAGCAGCCTTGTGGGGACTAGCAGATACAATGAGCAGTTCTTC.

The chain is built from TRBV5-1 and TRBJ2-7; perhaps TRBD1 as D (5 bases). Looked up from germline, CDR1 is SGHRS and CDR2 is YFSETQ. The CDR3 has 14 amino acids. V dropped 4 bases and J dropped 5 bases, with 16 bases sitting between them. The CDR3 loop is CASSLTALSNEQYF. CDR3 nucleotide sequence: TGCGCCAGCAGCCTGACAGCGTTGAGTAACGAGCAGTACTTC.

This clone has a handful of counts. This CDR3 is CAISEREWGTGEGYTF. In nucleotides, the CDR3 is TGTGCCATCAGTGAGAGGGAGTGGGGGACAGGGGAAGGCTACACCTTC. V usage is TRBV10-3 and J usage is TRBJ1-2; 10 bases align to TRBD1. The CDR3 is made up of 16 amino acids. Germline V gives CDR1 ENHRY, CDR2 SYGVKD. Trimming removed 2 bases from V and 8 bases from J; junction bases left unmatched: 11.

CDR3 sequence reads: CASSEDRFNNSPLHF. CDR3 DNA: TGTGCCAGCAGTGAGGACAGGTTTAATAATTCACCCCTCCACTTT. This rearrangement joins TRBV2 to TRBJ1-6; 7 bases agree with TRBD1. The CDR3 contains 15 residues. With V trimmed by 3 bases and J by 5 bases, 4 bases remained unmatched. The germline V gene has CDR1 SNHLY and CDR2 FYNNEI.

The V gene is TRBV5-1, the J gene TRBJ1-5; D is possibly TRBD1 (6 bases). The germline V gene encodes CDR1 SGHRS and CDR2 YFSETQ. This CDR3 is built from 15 residues. Trimming left V 4 bases short and J 0 bases short, with 11 bases between. The CDR3 here is CASSPTGPSNQPQHF. The CDR3 bases are TGCGCCAGCAGCCCGACAGGTCCTAGCAATCAGCCCCAGCATTTT.

The V call is TRBV2, the J call TRBJ1-4; D is perhaps TRBD1 (6 bases). This CDR3 comprises 14 residues. The germline V gene has CDR1 SNHLY and CDR2 FYNNEI. The V gene lost 7 bases and the J gene lost 6 bases, with 15 bases spanning the gap. CDR3 DNA sequence: TGTGCCAGCATCTTGGGAGGGGGAGATGAAAAACTGTTTTTT. Encoded protein: CASILGGGDEKLFF.

The gene calls are TRBV7-2 and TRBJ1-6; weak D call: TRBD1 (5 bases). Trimming took off 1 base at V and 2 bases at J, with 9 bases between the two ends. CDR3 length: 16 residues. From germline, CDR1 is SGHTA and CDR2 FQGNSA. The CDR3 loop reads CASSLEGLAYNSPLHF. The CDR3 DNA follows: TGTGCCAGCAGCTTAGAGGGGCTTGCCTATAATTCACCCCTCCACTTT.

J is TRBJ1-1 and V is TRBV5-5; tentative D call: TRBD1 (6 bases). The germline V and J ends were trimmed by 0 bases and 2 bases, with 14 bases remaining between them. The CDR3 sequence is 16 residues long. Looked up from germline, CDR1 is SGHKS and CDR2 is YYEKEE (reference sequence). CDR3 in DNA: TGTGCCAGCAGCTTGGGCCCCCGGGACATAAACACTGAAGCTTTCTTT. Protein: CASSLGPRDINTEAFF.

The J gene is TRBJ2-3, the V gene TRBV11-1, with 8 bases lining up with TRBD2. The CDR3 sequence is 15 residues long. Germline CDR1 reads SGHAT; CDR2 reads FQDESV (reference sequence). Losses at the gene ends were 5 bases for V and 2 bases for J; bases not matched to a gene: 6. Written as DNA, the CDR3 is TGTGCCAGCAGCCGTCGGCGGGGGGACACAGATACGCAGTATTTT. Its protein is CASSRRRGDTDTQYF.

The count of this clone is one. The chain is built from TRBV6-5 and TRBJ2-7, with a weak D call TRBD2 (6 bases). V dropped 7 bases and J dropped 4 bases, with 17 bases sitting between them. Per germline, CDR1 MNHEY and CDR2 SVGAGI. CDR3 size: 14 residues. The CDR3 region has the DNA TGTGCCAGCAATATGAACCCTAGCGCTTACGAGCAGTACTTC. It yields the protein CASNMNPSAYEQYF.

This chain joins TRBV3-1 (or the pseudogene TRBV3-2) and TRBJ2-3; a weak D match, TRBD2 (6 bases). Germline V gene data show CDR1 as LGHDT and CDR2 as YNNKEL (reference sequence). V was trimmed by 5 bases and J by 0 bases, leaving 18 bases between them. The CDR3 spans 17 residues. CDR3 nucleotide sequence: TGTGCCAGCAGCGCGACCTTTCGCGGGGTAAGCACAGATACGCAGTATTTT. Translated, it gives CASSATFRGVSTDTQYF.

This sequence joins TRBV27 and TRBJ2-4, with D tentatively TRBD2 (5 bases). The CDR3 loop spans 13 amino acids. Trimming shortened V by 3 bases and J by 7 bases, and 10 bases separated the two germline ends. CDR1 is MNHEY and CDR2 is SMNVEV in the germline V gene (reference sequence). The CDR3 loop is CASSLPSKNIQYF. The CDR3 DNA reads as TGTGCCAGCAGTTTGCCTAGCAAGAACATTCAGTACTTC.

This clone has just a few counts. The CDR3 region is CASFRGTDSGNTIYF. CDR3 coding DNA: TGTGCCAGCTTTAGGGGGACGGACTCTGGAAACACCATATATTTT. V is TRBV28 and J is TRBJ1-3; D might be TRBD1 (6 bases). V was clipped by 8 bases and J by 0 bases, with 14 bases between them. Germline values: CDR1 MDHEN, CDR2 SYDVKM. The CDR3 covers 15 residues.

This chain joins TRBV18 and TRBJ2-3; D possibly corresponds to TRBD1 (5 bases). V was trimmed by 6 bases and J by 3 bases, leaving 19 bases between them. The CDR3 runs to 16 residues. In germline, CDR1 is KGHSH, CDR2 LQKENI. The CDR3 here is CASSTKGSSVTDTQYF. The CDR3, as DNA: TGTGCCAGCTCCACGAAGGGGTCTTCCGTTACAGATACGCAGTATTTT.

The CDR3 DNA reads as TGTGCCAGTAGTACGGGACAGGGAAACACCGGGGAGCTGTTTTTT. Its protein product is CASSTGQGNTGELFF. The chain joins TRBV19 to TRBJ2-2; 9 positions match TRBD1. The V gene's germline CDR1 is LNHDA and CDR2 SQIVND (reference sequence). Trimming removed 4 bases from V and 2 bases from J; junction bases left unmatched: 2. The CDR3 runs to 15 residues.

This chain connects TRBV5-5 to TRBJ1-1; TRBD1 agrees at 8 bases. Losses at the gene ends were 3 bases for V and 1 base for J; bases not matched to a gene: 8. The CDR3 consists of 16 residues. Germline-derived CDR1 and CDR2 are SGHKS and YYEKEE (reference sequence). The CDR3 sequence is CASSWTLTGGNTEAFF. In nucleotides, the CDR3 is TGTGCCAGCAGCTGGACCCTTACAGGGGGGAACACTGAAGCTTTCTTT.